What follows are 17 T cell receptor beta chains derived from one specimen sequenced in a study of spatial heterogeneity in lung cancer. TCRdb reprocessed the 5' RACE reads with MiXCR, giving one entry per CDR3 protein. The sample yields about 23,000 distinct CDR3 sequences, about 4.7% seen once. Regarding time point: sample taken at primary tumor resection. This sample comprised PBMCs, obtained at surgery. These receptors all come from a male donor with early-stage non-small cell lung cancer.

This clonotype was recorded many times. The V gene is TRBV4-1, the J gene TRBJ2-3; unclear D gene. Trimming removed 2 bases from V and 6 bases from J, with 12 bases in between. CDR3 size: 14 residues. CDR1 is MGHRA and CDR2 is YSYEKL in the germline V gene. The CDR3 protein is CASSQPPGGDTQYF. The CDR3 DNA is TGCGCCAGCAGCCAACCGCCAGGTGGCGATACGCAGTATTTT.

The chain links TRBV18 to TRBJ2-1; D is possibly TRBD2 (6 bases). Trimming took off 6 bases at V and 7 bases at J, with 16 bases between the two ends. The CDR3 is made up of 14 amino acids. CDR1 and CDR2 from the germline V gene are KGHSH and LQKENI. The CDR3 sequence is CASSTAGRHNEQFF. In nucleotides, the CDR3 is TGTGCCAGCTCCACCGCCGGGAGACATAATGAGCAGTTCTTC. The whole variable domain, filled in from reference TRBV18 and TRBJ2-1, reads NAGVMQNPRHLVRRRGQEARLRCSPMKGHSHVYWYRQLPEEGLKFMVYLQKENIIDESGMPKERFSAEFPKEGPSILRIQQVVRGDSAAYFCASSTAGRHNEQFFGPGTRLTVL.

Many counts were recorded for this clonotype. The genes are TRBV30 and TRBJ2-6, with 12 bases identical to TRBD1. The germline gives CDR1 GTSNPN, CDR2 SVGIG (reference sequence). J was trimmed by 2 bases and V by 7 bases; bases with no gene match: 9. The CDR3 consists of 17 residues. As DNA, the CDR3 is TGTGCCTACTTTAGGGACAGGGGGCTGGCTGGGGCCAACGTCCTGACTTTC. Protein product: CAYFRDRGLAGANVLTF.

As for this clonotype: A much larger clone lies a single base off, so this may be a read error. CDR3 loop: CVSSGGAGTEAFF. The CDR3 coding sequence is TGTGTCAGCTCAGGGGGCGCAGGCACTGAAGCTTTCTTT. This chain joins TRBV18 and TRBJ1-1; 8 bases are a match to TRBD1. The CDR3 is 13 amino acids. CDR1 is KGHSH, CDR2 LQKENI, per germline. Filled out from reference TRBV18 and TRBJ1-1, the complete variable domain reads NAGVMQNPRHLVRRRGQEARLRCSPMKGHSHVYWYRQLPEEGLKFMVYLQKENIIDESGMPKERFSAEFPKEGPSILRIQQVVRGDSAAYFCVSSGGAGTEAFFGQGTRLTVV.

This clonotype has more than one count but fewer than ten. This may arise from a read error, as a much more abundant clone is one base away. J is TRBJ2-5 and V is TRBV6-5; D remains unclear. Germline loops: CDR1 MNHEY, CDR2 SVGAGI. There are 14 residues in the CDR3. With 4 bases removed from V and 1 base from J, the gap between germline ends came to 10 bases. The CDR3 DNA reads as TGTGCCAGCAGTTCCGACGGCCCCCAAGAGACCCAGTACTTC. Its protein is CASSSDGPQETQYF.

This clonotype was recorded at least ten times. The chain recombines TRBV7-2 with TRBJ2-2, with D possibly being TRBD2 (6 bases). CDR3 length: 16 amino acids. Trimming pared 5 bases from V and 0 bases from J, leaving 13 bases between. CDR1 is SGHTA and CDR2 is FQGNSA in the germline V gene. CDR3 sequence: CASSRRRGANTGELFF. CDR3 nucleotides: TGTGCCAGCAGCCGCCGGAGGGGTGCGAACACCGGGGAGCTGTTTTTT.

V usage is TRBV19 and J usage is TRBJ1-5, with unresolved D. This CDR3 is built from 14 residues. Trimming cost V 6 bases and J 2 bases, with 11 bases left between them. CDR1 is LNHDA and CDR2 is SQIVND in the germline V gene (reference sequence). The CDR3 region is CASSRTAGNQPQHF. The DNA for the CDR3 is TGTGCCAGTAGCAGGACTGCGGGCAATCAGCCCCAGCATTTT.

This clonotype occurred many times. The CDR3 DNA follows: TGCGCCAGCAGCTTGGCGCTAGCGGGAGTTAACGAGCAGTACTTC. This gives the protein CASSLALAGVNEQYF. The gene calls are TRBV5-1 and TRBJ2-7, with TRBD2 matching over 10 bases. The CDR3 runs to 15 residues. Germline V lookup: CDR1 SGHRS, CDR2 YFSETQ. J was trimmed by 5 bases and V by 0 bases; bases with no gene match: 5.

In this sample, this clonotype turned up a few times. This sequence joins TRBV7-9 and TRBJ2-7, with D possibly TRBD2 on 5 matching bases. Germline CDR1 is SEHNR and CDR2 is FQNEAQ (reference sequence). V lost 4 bases and J lost 4, with 14 bases in between. The CDR3 spans 14 residues. The CDR3 sequence is CASSYNGEGYEQYF. The DNA of the CDR3 is TGTGCCAGCAGCTATAATGGAGAGGGATACGAGCAGTACTTC.

This clonotype has at least ten counts. This chain joins TRBV20-1 and TRBJ2-5; no clear D. CDR3 length: 13 residues. The germline gives CDR1 DFQATT, CDR2 SNEGSKA (reference sequence). V shed 3 bases and J shed 2 bases, with 10 bases lying between them. CDR3 region: CSARHPSQETQYF. DNA for the CDR3: TGCAGTGCTAGGCATCCCTCTCAAGAGACCCAGTACTTC.

This clonotype was recorded at least ten times. The genes are TRBV11-2 and TRBJ2-2, with unresolved D. The germline gives CDR1 SGHAT, CDR2 FQNNGV. V lost 0 bases, J lost 8 bases, and 7 bases lay in between. This CDR3 region has 13 residues. The CDR3 sequence: CASSLERWGELFF. The CDR3, as DNA: TGTGCCAGCAGCTTAGAGCGGTGGGGGGAGCTGTTTTTT. The entire variable domain, with the rest obtained from reference TRBV11-2 and TRBJ2-2, is as follows: EAGVAQSPRYKIIEKRQSVAFWCNPISGHATLYWYQQILGQGPKLLIQFQNNGVVDDSQLPKDRFSAERLKGVDSTLKIQPAKLEDSAVYLCASSLERWGELFFGEGSRLTVL.

There are many counts of this clonotype. The V and J genes are TRBV6-6 and TRBJ2-1, with 7 bases lining up with TRBD1. CDR1 and CDR2 (germline): MNHNY, SVGAGI (reference sequence). The V and J ends lost 9 bases and 10 bases, in that order; junction bases with no gene match: 12. The CDR3 covers 13 residues. CDR3 coding DNA: TGTGCCAGTAGGGGGACAGTATCCTCCGAGCAGTTCTTC. Amino acids: CASRGTVSSEQFF.

In this sample, this clonotype turned up many times. This chain links TRBV2 with TRBJ2-2; 7 nucleotides match TRBD2. The V and J ends lost 7 bases and 1 base, in that order; junction bases with no gene match: 6. The CDR3 contains 15 residues. Germline CDR1 is SNHLY and CDR2 is FYNNEI. CDR3 in amino acids: CASTPSGLNTGELFF. The CDR3 nucleotides read TGTGCCAGCACACCTAGCGGACTGAACACCGGGGAGCTGTTTTTT.

This clonotype was found many times. The chain is built from TRBV6-4 and TRBJ2-1; D tentatively fits TRBD1 or TRBD2 (5 bases each). The V end was cut by 2 bases, the J end by 0 bases, with 11 bases between. CDR1 and CDR2 from the germline V gene are MRHNA and SNTAGT. The CDR3 sequence is 16 residues long. CDR3 nucleotide sequence: TGTGCCAGCAGTGACGACGGGGCCAGCTCCTACAATGAGCAGTTCTTC. This translates into CASSDDGASSYNEQFF.

This clonotype was found many times. The chain combines TRBV7-2 with TRBJ2-7; D gene ambiguous. The germline V gene has CDR1 SGHTA and CDR2 FQGNSA. The CDR3 covers 13 residues. Trimming shortened V by 5 bases and J by 0 bases, and 8 bases separated the two germline ends. In nucleotides, the CDR3 is TGTGCCAGCAGCCCTTTCCGCTCCTACGAGCAGTACTTC. Its translation is CASSPFRSYEQYF.

This clonotype was detected ten times or more. The J gene is TRBJ1-6, the V gene TRBV7-9; TRBD1 is a possible D gene (5 bases). Germline V CDR1 and CDR2: SEHNR, FQNEAQ (reference sequence). The V and J ends lost 5 bases and 3 bases respectively, with 14 bases between them. The CDR3 has 16 amino acids. CDR3 amino acids: CASSLSGGFYNSPLHF. The CDR3 nucleotides are TGTGCCAGCAGCCTCAGCGGGGGATTCTATAATTCACCCCTCCACTTT.

This clonotype appeared many times. The rearrangement links TRBV6-9 to TRBJ2-3, with 11 nucleotides matching TRBD2. V was pared by 4 bases and J by 2 bases, with 8 bases of the junction left unmatched. This CDR3 has 17 residues. Germline CDR1 and CDR2: MNHGY and SVAAGI. The CDR3 here is CASSSQGLAVPTDTQYF. The CDR3 region has the DNA TGTGCCAGCAGTTCCCAGGGACTAGCGGTCCCCACAGATACGCAGTATTTT.